Below, 15 T cell receptor beta chains from the same sample are listed, as sequenced in a study of T cells in localized non-small cell lung cancer. Libraries were prepared by immunoSEQ multiplex PCR; TCRdb keeps only in-frame clonotypes and omits some of them. The sample shows around 2,000 clones, 20% to 25% of them seen only once. The source material was normal lung tissue next to the tumor, sampled before any cancer treatment. These TCRs come from a male donor aged 60 or over with stage I lung adenocarcinoma.

The chain joins TRBV6-8 to TRBJ2-1; TRBD2 matches 10 bases. The CDR3 sequence is 15 residues long. Germline V gene data show CDR1 as MNHGY and CDR2 as SAAAGT. The J segment lost 9 bases and the V segment lost 2 bases, leaving 7 bases of the junction unmatched. This chain's CDR3 is CASSYVSSGSGEQFF. The DNA of the CDR3 is TGTGCCAGCAGTTACGTGTCTAGCGGGAGCGGTGAGCAGTTCTTC.

This sequence joins TRBV5-1 and TRBJ1-1; D uncertain. Deletions cut 0 bases from V and 1 base from J, with 7 bases between. The CDR3 has 14 residues. The germline CDR1 and CDR2 sequences are SGHRS and YFSETQ. CDR3 sequence reads: CASSLAQTNTEAFF. The CDR3 DNA reads as TGCGCCAGCAGCTTGGCTCAGACGAACACTGAAGCTTTCTTT.

This clone occurred once. The J gene is TRBJ1-1, the V gene TRBV28; TRBD1 aligns across 10 bases. CDR1 is MDHEN, CDR2 SYDVKM, per germline. This CDR3 has 15 amino acids. V lost 3 bases, J lost 4 bases, and 5 bases stayed unmatched. As DNA, the CDR3 is TGTGCCAGCAGTTTGGGACAGGGGTTTCGCACTGAAGCTTTCTTT. Its protein product is CASSLGQGFRTEAFF.

The chain joins TRBV28 to TRBJ1-1; D remains unclear. Trimming cost V 3 bases and J 0 bases, with 8 bases left between them. The germline V gene has CDR1 MDHEN and CDR2 SYDVKM. CDR3 length: 14 residues. The CDR3 DNA follows: TGTGCCAGCAGTTTGGCCGGGATGAACACTGAAGCTTTCTTT. It translates to CASSLAGMNTEAFF.

The V and J genes are TRBV1 and TRBJ2-2; TRBD2, as called in the table, went unchecked against the DNA. TRBV1 is listed as a pseudogene. The CDR3 runs 16 residues. The CDR3 DNA reads TGCGCCAGCAGCCAAGAGGGAGCGGGAACCACCGGGGAGCTGTTTTTT. It specifies CASSQEGAGTTGELFF.

This chain uses TRBV10-2 with TRBJ1-2, with unresolved D. The CDR3 contains 12 residues. Trimming left V 6 bases short and J 5 bases short, with 10 bases between. In germline, CDR1 is WSHSY, CDR2 SAAADI. The CDR3 loop is CASREGSYGYTF. The CDR3 DNA sequence: TGCGCCAGCAGAGAAGGGAGTTATGGCTACACCTTC.

The V call is TRBV19, the J call TRBJ1-2, with TRBD1 identical over 11 bases. The CDR3 has 15 residues. Germline trimming cut 7 bases from V and 8 bases from J; bases unmatched to any gene: 12. In germline, CDR1 is LNHDA, CDR2 SQIVND (reference sequence). CDR3 sequence reads: CASTPTGQGANGYTF. As DNA, the CDR3 is TGTGCCAGTACCCCTACCGGACAGGGGGCTAACGGCTACACCTTC.

The rearrangement links TRBV15 to TRBJ1-6; 8 nucleotides align to TRBD1. The germline V gene has CDR1 LNHNV and CDR2 YYDKDF (reference sequence). After removal of 1 base from V and 8 bases from J, the junction contained 4 bases not matched to a gene. This CDR3 region has 15 residues. As DNA, the CDR3 is TGTGCCACCAGCAGAGCGGACAGGGTGTATTCACCCCTCCACTTT. Its protein is CATSRADRVYSPLHF.

This clone is termed medium-sized (0.01 to 0.1%). The chain is built from TRBV23-1 and TRBJ2-5; a weak D match, TRBD1 (5 bases). TRBV23-1 belongs to the ORF category, with a function that is uncertain. There are 18 residues in the CDR3. Deletions cut 7 bases from V and 5 bases from J, with 29 bases between. CDR3 DNA sequence: TGCGCCAGCACACAAGGGGCGGACAACGTACCGGATCGGGAGACCCAGTACTTC. It translates to CASTQGADNVPDRETQYF.

This clone has a handful of counts. The chain employs TRBV13 and TRBJ1-3; 7 bases agree with TRBD1. After removal of 0 bases from V and 2 bases from J, the junction contained 4 bases not matched to a gene. The CDR3 sequence is 16 residues long. Germline V CDR1 and CDR2: PRHDT, FYEKMQ (reference sequence). CDR3 sequence: CASSLGPTGTGNTIYF. CDR3 DNA sequence: TGTGCCAGCAGCTTAGGCCCGACAGGGACTGGAAACACCATATATTTT. The full variable domain, rest sourced from reference TRBV13 and TRBJ1-3, is AAGVIQSPRHLIKEKRETATLKCYPIPRHDTVYWYQQGPGQDPQFLISFYEKMQSDKGSIPDRFSAQQFSDYHSELNMSSLELGDSALYFCASSLGPTGTGNTIYFGEGSWLTVV.

In this sample, this clone turned up a few times. The rearrangement uses TRBV28 and TRBJ1-1; D uncertain. CDR3 length: 16 amino acids. Germline V lookup: CDR1 MDHEN, CDR2 SYDVKM. The germline V and J ends were trimmed by 4 bases and 0 bases, with 15 bases remaining between them. For the CDR3, the DNA is TGTGCCAGCAGTTCCCAGGACCTTCTCATGAACACTGAAGCTTTCTTT. Translating it yields CASSSQDLLMNTEAFF.

The V and J genes are TRBV11-3 and TRBJ1-1; possibly TRBD1 for D (5 bases). CDR1 and CDR2 from the germline V gene are SGHNT and YENEEA. This CDR3 contains 15 residues. The V and J ends lost 3 bases and 3 bases respectively, with 14 bases between them. DNA of the CDR3: TGTGCCAGCAGCTTCCAAGCAGGGAAGGACACTGAAGCTTTCTTT. Encoded protein: CASSFQAGKDTEAFF.

Only a few counts were recorded for this clone. V is TRBV28 and J is TRBJ1-2; 9 positions agree with TRBD1. This CDR3 contains 12 residues. V lost 10 bases, J lost 4 bases, and 4 bases stayed unmatched. Germline lookup yields CDR1 MDHEN and CDR2 SYDVKM. Written as DNA, the CDR3 is TGTGCCAACGGACAGGGGACCTATGGCTACACCTTC. As protein: CANGQGTYGYTF.

In its sample, this clone ranks as medium-sized (0.01 to 0.1%). The chain is built from TRBV6-8 and TRBJ1-1, with D possibly being TRBD1 (5 bases). Germline V gene sequence: CDR1 MNHGY, CDR2 SAAAGT. V dropped 5 bases and J dropped 0 bases, with 13 bases sitting between them. This CDR3 contains 15 residues. The CDR3 DNA is TGTGCCAGCAGTGGGGAGGGGTCCATGAACACTGAAGCTTTCTTT. Encoded protein: CASSGEGSMNTEAFF.

The V and J genes are TRBV14 and TRBJ1-2; TRBD1 might be the D (6 bases). Per germline, CDR1 SGHDN and CDR2 FVKESK. The CDR3 is 12 residues long. V was clipped by 4 bases and J by 7 bases, with 10 bases between them. The CDR3 DNA is TGTGCCAGCAGCCCCGACAGGCTTGGCTACACCTTC. It yields the protein CASSPDRLGYTF.